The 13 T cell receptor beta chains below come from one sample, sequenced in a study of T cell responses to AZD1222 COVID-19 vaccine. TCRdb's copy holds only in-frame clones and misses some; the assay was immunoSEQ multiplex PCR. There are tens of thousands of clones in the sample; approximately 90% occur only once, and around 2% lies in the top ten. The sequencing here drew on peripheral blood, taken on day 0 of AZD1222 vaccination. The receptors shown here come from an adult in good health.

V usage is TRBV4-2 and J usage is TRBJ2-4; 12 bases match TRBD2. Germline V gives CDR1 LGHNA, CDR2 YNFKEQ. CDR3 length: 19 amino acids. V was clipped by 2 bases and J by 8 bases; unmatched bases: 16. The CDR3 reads CASSQPQGASGREVDIQYF. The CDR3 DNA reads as TGTGCCAGCAGCCAACCCCAGGGGGCTAGCGGGAGGGAGGTGGACATTCAGTACTTC.

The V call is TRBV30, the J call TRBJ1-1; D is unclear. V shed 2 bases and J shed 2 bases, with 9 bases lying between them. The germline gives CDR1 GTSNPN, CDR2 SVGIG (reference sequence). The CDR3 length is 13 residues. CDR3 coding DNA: TGTGCCTGGAGTCCTCCGGGTAACACTGAAGCTTTCTTT. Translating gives CAWSPPGNTEAFF. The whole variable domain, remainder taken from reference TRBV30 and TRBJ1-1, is SQTIHQWPATLVQPVGSPLSLECTVEGTSNPNLYWYRQAAGRGLQLLFYSVGIGQISSEVPQNLSASRPQDRQFILSSKKLLLSDSGFYLCAWSPPGNTEAFFGQGTRLTVV.

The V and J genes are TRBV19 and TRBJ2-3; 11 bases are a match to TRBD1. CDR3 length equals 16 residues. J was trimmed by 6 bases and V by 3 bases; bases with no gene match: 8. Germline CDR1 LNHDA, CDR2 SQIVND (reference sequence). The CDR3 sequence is CASSIFRDRGSDTQYF. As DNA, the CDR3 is TGTGCCAGTAGTATCTTTCGGGACAGGGGGTCGGATACGCAGTATTTT.

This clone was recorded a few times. For the CDR3, the DNA is TGTGCCAGCAGGCGACTAGCGGGAGTCACCGGGGAGCTGTTTTTT. Its protein is CASRRLAGVTGELFF. The J gene is TRBJ2-2, the V gene TRBV7-8, with 12 bases aligning to TRBD2. V dropped 6 bases and J dropped 4; count of bases not matched to a gene: 3. Germline-derived CDR1 and CDR2 are SGHVS and FQNEAQ. This CDR3 region has 15 residues.

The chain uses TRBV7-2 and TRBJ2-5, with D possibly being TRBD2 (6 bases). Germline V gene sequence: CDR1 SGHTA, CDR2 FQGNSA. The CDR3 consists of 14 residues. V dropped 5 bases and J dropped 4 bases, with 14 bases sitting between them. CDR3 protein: CASSVGRGRETQYF. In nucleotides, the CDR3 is TGTGCCAGCAGCGTCGGGAGAGGAAGAGAGACCCAGTACTTC. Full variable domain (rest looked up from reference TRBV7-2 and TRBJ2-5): GAGVSQSPSNKVTEKGKDVELRCDPISGHTALYWYRQSLGQGLEFLIYFQGNSAPDKSGLPSDRFSAERTGGSVSTLTIQRTQQEDSAVYLCASSVGRGRETQYFGPGTRLLVL.

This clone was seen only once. The CDR3, as DNA: TGTGCCACCAGTGATTTCAACAATGAGCAGTTCTTC. As protein: CATSDFNNEQFF. The genes are TRBV24-1 and TRBJ2-1; D ambiguous. The V and J ends lost 1 base and 5 bases respectively, with 2 bases between them. The germline gives CDR1 KGHDR, CDR2 SFDVKD. The CDR3 extends over 12 amino acids.

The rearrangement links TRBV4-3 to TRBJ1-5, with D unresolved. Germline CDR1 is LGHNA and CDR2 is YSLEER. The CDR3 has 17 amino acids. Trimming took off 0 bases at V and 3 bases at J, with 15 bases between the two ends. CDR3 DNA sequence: TGCGCCAGCAGCCAAGATCTCAACCCTTACCTCAATCAGCCCCAGCATTTT. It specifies CASSQDLNPYLNQPQHF.

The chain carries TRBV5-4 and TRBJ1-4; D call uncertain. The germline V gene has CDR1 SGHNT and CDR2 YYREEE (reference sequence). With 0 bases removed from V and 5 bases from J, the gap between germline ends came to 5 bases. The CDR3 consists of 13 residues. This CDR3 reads CASSLAGNEKLFF. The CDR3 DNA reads TGTGCCAGCAGCTTGGCCGGGAATGAAAAACTGTTTTTT.

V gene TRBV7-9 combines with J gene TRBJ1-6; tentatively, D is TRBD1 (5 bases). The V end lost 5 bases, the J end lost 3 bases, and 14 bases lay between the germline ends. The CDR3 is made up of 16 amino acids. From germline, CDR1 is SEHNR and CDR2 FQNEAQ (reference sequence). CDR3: CASSPTGGNYNSPLHF. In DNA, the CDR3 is TGTGCCAGCAGCCCTACGGGGGGGAACTATAATTCACCCCTCCACTTT.

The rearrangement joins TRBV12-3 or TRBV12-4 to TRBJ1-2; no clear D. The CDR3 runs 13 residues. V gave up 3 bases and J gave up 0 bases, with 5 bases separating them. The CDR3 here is CASSFRANYGYTF. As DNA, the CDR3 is TGTGCCAGCAGTTTCAGAGCTAACTATGGCTACACCTTC.

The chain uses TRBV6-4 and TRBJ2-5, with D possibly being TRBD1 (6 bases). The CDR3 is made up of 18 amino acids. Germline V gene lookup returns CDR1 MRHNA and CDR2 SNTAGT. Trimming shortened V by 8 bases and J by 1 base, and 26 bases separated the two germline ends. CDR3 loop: CASPSSSGHRASQETQYF. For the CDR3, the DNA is TGTGCCAGCCCATCCTCCTCCGGTCACAGGGCCTCCCAAGAGACCCAGTACTTC.

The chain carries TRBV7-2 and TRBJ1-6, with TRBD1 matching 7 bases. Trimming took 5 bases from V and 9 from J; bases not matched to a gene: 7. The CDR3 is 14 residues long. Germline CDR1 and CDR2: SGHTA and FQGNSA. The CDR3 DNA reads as TGTGCCAGCAGCCCACGACAGGGCGGTTCACCCCTCCACTTT. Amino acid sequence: CASSPRQGGSPLHF.

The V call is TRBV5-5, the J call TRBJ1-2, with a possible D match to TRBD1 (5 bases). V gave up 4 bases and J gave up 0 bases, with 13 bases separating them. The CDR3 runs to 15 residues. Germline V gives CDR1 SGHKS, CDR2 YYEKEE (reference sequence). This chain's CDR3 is CASSLQGLTNYGYTF. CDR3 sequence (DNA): TGTGCCAGCAGCCTTCAGGGCTTGACTAACTATGGCTACACCTTC.